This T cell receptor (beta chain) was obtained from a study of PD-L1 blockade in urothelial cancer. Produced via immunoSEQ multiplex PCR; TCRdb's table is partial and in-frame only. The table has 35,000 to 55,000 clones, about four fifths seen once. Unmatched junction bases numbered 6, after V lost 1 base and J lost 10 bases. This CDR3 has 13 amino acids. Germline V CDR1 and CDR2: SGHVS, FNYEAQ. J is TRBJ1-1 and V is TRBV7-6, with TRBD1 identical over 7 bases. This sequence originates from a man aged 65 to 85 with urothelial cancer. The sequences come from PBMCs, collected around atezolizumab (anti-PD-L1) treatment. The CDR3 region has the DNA TGTGCCAGCAGCTTAGTAAGACAGGGAGGAGCTTTCTTT. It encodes CASSLVRQGGAFF.